This T cell receptor (beta chain) was recorded in a study of blood T cell repertoires in COVID-19. Study information: Spain, Italy and the United States supplied samples that represented acute and convalescent COVID-19. Sources were T cells, B-cell-depleted T cells, or PBMCs; the material itself was cDNA or gDNA.

The authors' processing: The authors estimated nucleated cell counts from reference gene primer amplification. The assay was immunoSEQ multiplex PCR, and TCRdb's table has in-frame clones only and misses some. The D gene and trimming were derived from the DNA, and the V and J assignments and clone size from that table. The table shows 40,000 to 50,000 clones, with 88% occurring only once. Turning to this clone: Other nucleotide sequences from this sample produce the same CDR3.

From germline, CDR1 is MNHEY and CDR2 SMNVEV (reference sequence). V was cut by 3 bases and J by 8 bases, with 13 bases left in between. This CDR3 contains 13 residues. V gene TRBV27 combines with J gene TRBJ1-2; maybe TRBD1 (5 bases). This TCR came from a human donor in a cohort sampled during active COVID-19. The specimen sequenced was peripheral blood. CDR3: CASSFGGARGYTF. CDR3 nucleotide sequence: TGTGCCAGCAGTTTCGGAGGGGCGCGAGGCTACACCTTC.